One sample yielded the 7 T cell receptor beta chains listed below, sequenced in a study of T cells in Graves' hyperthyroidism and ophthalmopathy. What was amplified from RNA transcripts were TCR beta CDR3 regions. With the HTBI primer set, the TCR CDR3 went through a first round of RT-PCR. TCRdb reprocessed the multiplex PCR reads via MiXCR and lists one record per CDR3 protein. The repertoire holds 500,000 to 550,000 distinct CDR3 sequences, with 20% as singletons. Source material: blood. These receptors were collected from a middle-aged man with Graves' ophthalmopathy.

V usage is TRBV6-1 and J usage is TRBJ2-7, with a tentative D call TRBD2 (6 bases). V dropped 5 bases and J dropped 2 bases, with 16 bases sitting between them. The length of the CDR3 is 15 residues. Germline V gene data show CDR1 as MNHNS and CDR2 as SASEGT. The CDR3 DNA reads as TGTGCCAGCAGTCGCCATAGCGGAGTTCCCTACGAGCAGTACTTC. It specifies CASSRHSGVPYEQYF.

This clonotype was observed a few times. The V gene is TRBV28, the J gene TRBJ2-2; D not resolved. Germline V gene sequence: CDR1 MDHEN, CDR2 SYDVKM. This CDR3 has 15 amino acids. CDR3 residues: CAVGSTIPNTGELFF. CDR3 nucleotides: TGTGCGGTGGGCTCCACTATCCCGAACACCGGGGAGCTGTTTTTT. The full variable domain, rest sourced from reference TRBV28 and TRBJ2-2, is DVKVTQSSRYLVKRTGEKVFLECVQDMDHENMFWYRQDPGLGLRLIYFSYDVKMKEKGDIPEGYSVSREKKERFSLILESASTNQTSMYLCAVGSTIPNTGELFFGEGSRLTVL.

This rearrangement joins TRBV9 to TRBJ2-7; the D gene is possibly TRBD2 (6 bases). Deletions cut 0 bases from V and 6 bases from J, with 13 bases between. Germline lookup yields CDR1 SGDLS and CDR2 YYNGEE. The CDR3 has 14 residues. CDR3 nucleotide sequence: TGTGCCAGCAGCGTAGTTACCCAGGGAGGCGAGCAGTACTTC. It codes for CASSVVTQGGEQYF.

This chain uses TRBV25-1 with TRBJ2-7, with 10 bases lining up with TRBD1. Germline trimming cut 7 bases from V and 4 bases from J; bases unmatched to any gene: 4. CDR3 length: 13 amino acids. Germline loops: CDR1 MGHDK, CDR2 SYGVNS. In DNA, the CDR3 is TGTGCCAGCATTAGGACAGGGGGGTACGAGCAGTACTTC. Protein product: CASIRTGGYEQYF.

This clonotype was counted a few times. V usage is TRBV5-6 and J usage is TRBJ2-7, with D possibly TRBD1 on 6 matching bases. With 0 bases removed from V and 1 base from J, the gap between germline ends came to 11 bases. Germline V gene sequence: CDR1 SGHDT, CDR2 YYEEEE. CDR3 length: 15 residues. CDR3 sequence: CASSLGIRGSYEQYF. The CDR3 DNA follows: TGTGCCAGCAGCTTGGGGATCAGGGGATCCTACGAGCAGTACTTC.

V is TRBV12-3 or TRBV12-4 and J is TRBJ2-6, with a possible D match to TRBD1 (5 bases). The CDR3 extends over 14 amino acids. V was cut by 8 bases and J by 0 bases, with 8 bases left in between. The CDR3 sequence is CASVRVSGANVLTF. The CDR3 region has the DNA TGTGCCAGCGTCAGGGTCTCTGGGGCCAACGTCCTGACTTTC.

The CDR3 region is CASSLKTGGTEKLFF. The DNA for the CDR3 is TGTGCCAGCAGTTTGAAGACAGGGGGCACTGAAAAACTGTTTTTT. This chain joins TRBV27 and TRBJ1-4; 10 bases line up with TRBD1. Germline CDR1 is MNHEY and CDR2 is SMNVEV (reference sequence). The J segment lost 7 bases and the V segment lost 3 bases, leaving 5 bases of the junction unmatched. CDR3 length equals 15 residues.